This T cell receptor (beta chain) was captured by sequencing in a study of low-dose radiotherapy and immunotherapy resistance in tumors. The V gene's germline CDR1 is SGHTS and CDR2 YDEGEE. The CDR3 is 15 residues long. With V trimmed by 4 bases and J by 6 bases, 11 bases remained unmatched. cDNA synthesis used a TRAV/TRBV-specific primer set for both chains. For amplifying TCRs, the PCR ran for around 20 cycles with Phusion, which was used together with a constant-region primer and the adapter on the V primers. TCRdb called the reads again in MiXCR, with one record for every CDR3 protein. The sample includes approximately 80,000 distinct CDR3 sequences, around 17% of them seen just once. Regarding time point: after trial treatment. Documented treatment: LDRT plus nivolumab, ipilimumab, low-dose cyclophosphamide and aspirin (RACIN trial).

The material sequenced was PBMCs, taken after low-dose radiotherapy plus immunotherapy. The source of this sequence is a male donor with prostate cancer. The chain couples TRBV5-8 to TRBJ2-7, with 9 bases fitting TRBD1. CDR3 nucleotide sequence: TGTGCCAGCAGCCCACCCGGACAGGGGACCACCGAGCAGTACTTC. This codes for CASSPPGQGTTEQYF.